Listed below are T cell receptor beta chains from one sample, sequenced in a study of shared clonotypes between healthy human individuals. Here immunoSEQ multiplex PCR was the method, and the copy in TCRdb shows in-frame clones only, minus some. The table has roughly 2.2 million clones, around 93% seen once. The sequenced material came from naive CD4+ T cells from PBMCs. The receptors originated from a man aged 18 to 30 in good health. Some clones in this sample may be carry-over from other donors' samples. The CDR3 runs from the conserved cysteine through the conserved F or W. The D gene is left open where the match is weak. Clone size appears in some rows only: once, few, many, or a class for an expanded clone.

v_gene	j_gene	abundance	d_gene	CDR3aa	CDR3nt
TRBV28	TRBJ2-5	.	TRBD2	CASSPGGRGLPGETQYF	TGTGCCAGCAGTCCCGGAGGGAGGGGACTACCTGGGGAGACCCAGTACTTC
TRBV7-3	TRBJ2-1	.	TRBD2	CASSRTSGVYNEQFF	TGTGCCAGCAGCCGGACTAGCGGTGTTTACAATGAGCAGTTCTTC
TRBV6-1	TRBJ2-1	.	TRBD2	CASSGPGLAGHNEQFF	TGTGCCAGCAGTGGACCGGGACTAGCGGGGCACAATGAGCAGTTCTTC
TRBV10-3	TRBJ2-3	.	TRBD2	CAISETSGDPDTQYF	TGTGCCATCAGTGAGACTAGCGGTGACCCAGATACGCAGTATTTT
TRBV28	TRBJ1-5	.	.	CASSSGGGGNQPQHF	TGTGCCAGCAGTTCAGGCGGCGGAGGCAATCAGCCCCAGCATTTT
TRBV5-1	TRBJ2-7	.	.	CASSLDGGYEQYF	TGCGCCAGCAGCTTGGATGGGGGCTACGAGCAGTACTTC
TRBV6-5	TRBJ2-7	.	.	CASSPSRSYEQYF	TGTGCCAGCAGCCCTTCCCGCTCCTACGAGCAGTACTTC
TRBV5-1	TRBJ2-7	.	.	CASTPGTPGTYEQYF	TGCGCCAGCACCCCAGGGACACCCGGCACCTACGAGCAGTACTTC
TRBV2	TRBJ1-6	.	TRBD1	CASSDRGHSPLHF	TGTGCCAGCAGTGACAGGGGGCATTCACCCCTCCACTTT
TRBV7-3	TRBJ1-1	.	.	CASSLGSPPVGTEAFF	TGTGCCAGCAGCTTAGGCAGTCCCCCGGTGGGCACTGAAGCTTTCTTT
TRBV6-1	TRBJ1-2	.	.	CASSGEAQTANYGYTF	TGTGCCAGCAGTGGGGAGGCCCAGACGGCTAACTATGGCTACACCTTC
TRBV2	TRBJ1-6	once	.	CASGNSPLHF	TGTGCCAGCGGGAATTCACCCCTCCACTTT
TRBV18	TRBJ2-2	.	.	CASSPPLRAGGTPGELFF	TGTGCCAGCTCACCACCTTTACGTGCTGGGGGGACACCGGGGGAGCTGTTTTTT
TRBV10-1	TRBJ2-7	once	TRBD2	CASSESIGGVYEQYF	TGCGCCAGCAGTGAGTCGATCGGGGGGGTCTACGAGCAGTACTTC
TRBV7-8	TRBJ1-1	once	.	CASSLVRGNTEAFF	TGTGCCAGCAGCTTAGTAAGGGGAAACACTGAAGCTTTCTTT
TRBV25-1	TRBJ2-7	once	TRBD1	CASSDSGQGDYEQYF	TGTGCCAGCAGTGATTCCGGACAGGGTGACTACGAGCAGTACTTC